The 13 T cell receptor beta chains listed next were all sequenced from one sample in a study of blood T cell repertoires in COVID-19 (dated by TCRdb to 2018 to 2020). The library was obtained by the immunoSEQ multiplex PCR assay. Drawn from immuneACCESS, this table holds only the in-frame rearrangements with V and J called that TCRdb kept. Clones are partly lost; checked studies trace under half to an unresolved V gene and leave the rest unexplained. This sample is represented by 120,000 or so clones; 79% of them were singletons. The ten largest clones add up to about 40% of the sample. Sequenced material: peripheral blood. The receptors stem from a man aged 40-49 years with active or convalescent COVID-19.

The sample holds a few counts of this clone. The rearrangement uses TRBV5-1 and TRBJ2-1; 14 positions agree with TRBD2. Losses at the gene ends were 6 bases for V and 8 bases for J; bases not matched to a gene: 7. The CDR3 sequence is 15 residues long. Germline lookup yields CDR1 SGHRS and CDR2 YFSETQ. DNA of the CDR3: TGCGCCAGCACCCAGACTAGCGGGGGGGCAGATGAGCAGTTCTTC. This sequence encodes CASTQTSGGADEQFF.

The chain joins TRBV19 to TRBJ1-1; possibly TRBD1 for D (5 bases). The germline CDR1 and CDR2 sequences are LNHDA and SQIVND (reference sequence). V lost 8 bases and J 0 bases, leaving 13 bases between the germline ends. The CDR3 runs to 14 residues. The CDR3 reads CASSRGYMNTEAFF. CDR3 sequence (DNA): TGTGCCAGTTCAAGGGGTTATATGAACACTGAAGCTTTCTTT.

The rearrangement joins TRBV19 to TRBJ1-1, with 7 bases aligning to TRBD1. The length of the CDR3 is 13 residues. The germline V gene has CDR1 LNHDA and CDR2 SQIVND (reference sequence). After removal of 10 bases from V and 5 bases from J, the junction contained 10 bases not matched to a gene. CDR3 region: CATKTGRLTEAFF. The CDR3 DNA follows: TGTGCCACCAAGACAGGGCGTTTGACTGAAGCTTTCTTT.

This clone was seen a few times. CDR3 sequence: CASSLCRENQPQHF. As DNA, the CDR3 is TGTGCCAGCAGCTTGTGTCGGGAAAATCAGCCCCAGCATTTT. The V and J genes are TRBV5-6 and TRBJ1-5; no firm D call. This CDR3 comprises 14 residues. Per the germline V gene, CDR1 is SGHDT and CDR2 is YYEEEE. V dropped 1 base and J dropped 4 bases, with 9 bases sitting between them.

The V call is TRBV7-9, the J call TRBJ2-1, with 10 positions matching TRBD2. From germline, CDR1 is SEHNR and CDR2 FQNEAQ (reference sequence). V trimming: 5 bases; J trimming: 8 bases; junction bases outside the gene matches: 12. The CDR3 is 16 residues long. DNA of the CDR3: TGTGCCAGCAGCGCCCTCCTAGCGGGAGTATCGGATGAGCAGTTCTTC. It translates to CASSALLAGVSDEQFF.

The V and J genes are TRBV7-9 and TRBJ2-3, with 11 bases fitting TRBD2. V gave up 3 bases and J gave up 1 base; unmatched junction bases: 3. This CDR3 comprises 16 residues. The germline V gene encodes CDR1 SEHNR and CDR2 FQNEAQ (reference sequence). The CDR3 bases are TGTGCCAGCAGCTTGGGTAGCGGGGGGGGCACAGATACGCAGTATTTT. Residues: CASSLGSGGGTDTQYF.

J is TRBJ2-3 and V is TRBV27; possible D gene TRBD2, 6 bases. This CDR3 contains 15 residues. Germline assignment: CDR1 MNHEY and CDR2 SMNVEV (reference sequence). V was clipped by 7 bases and J by 6 bases, with 20 bases between them. The CDR3 DNA reads as TGTGCCAGCACCTTCTGGGGGGAACGGACGGATACGCAGTATTTT. Protein product: CASTFWGERTDTQYF.

Relative to its sample, this clone is medium-sized. This rearrangement joins TRBV23-1 to TRBJ1-6; a possible D gene is TRBD1 (6 bases). TRBV23-1 falls under the ORF class, with uncertain function. The CDR3 covers 19 residues. The V and J ends lost 10 bases and 0 bases respectively, with 25 bases between them. CDR3 loop: CAKDTDRAYSSSYNSPLHF. The CDR3 nucleotides are TGCGCCAAAGATACGGACAGAGCCTACTCGAGCTCCTATAATTCACCCCTCCACTTT.

J is TRBJ1-1 and V is TRBV29-1; a possible D gene is TRBD1 (5 bases). V was trimmed by 8 bases and J by 1 base, leaving 8 bases between them. Germline-derived CDR1 and CDR2 are SQVTM and ANQGSEA. CDR3 size: 11 residues. Here the CDR3 reads CSSRGNTEAFF. CDR3 coding DNA: TGCAGCTCAAGGGGGAACACTGAAGCTTTCTTT.

This clone was counted a single time. The V gene is TRBV12-3 or TRBV12-4, the J gene TRBJ2-7, with 9 bases lining up with TRBD1. This CDR3 has 13 amino acids. J gave up 5 bases and V 5 bases, and 4 bases lay outside the gene matches. CDR3 in DNA: TGTGCCAGCAGTCAGACAGGGGGTAACGAGCAGTACTTC. Translation: CASSQTGGNEQYF.

V is TRBV9 and J is TRBJ1-6; D gene uncertain. Germline loops: CDR1 SGDLS, CDR2 YYNGEE. The CDR3 is made up of 15 amino acids. V lost 0 bases and J 14 bases, leaving 18 bases between the germline ends. The CDR3 DNA follows: TGTGCCAGCAGCGTAGGGCTAGACCCACTTATCACCCTCCACTTT. This encodes CASSVGLDPLITLHF.

This rearrangement joins TRBV28 to TRBJ2-7; D gene uncertain. V lost 5 bases and J 2 bases, leaving 7 bases between the germline ends. Germline loops: CDR1 MDHEN, CDR2 SYDVKM. The CDR3 loop spans 12 amino acids. For the CDR3, the DNA is TGTGCCAGCAGTCCCCCCACCTACGAGCAGTACTTC. This sequence encodes CASSPPTYEQYF.

This clone was seen a handful of times. The chain has TRBV24-1 and TRBJ2-1; TRBD2 agrees at 7 bases. The V and J ends lost 5 bases and 9 bases, in that order; junction bases with no gene match: 12. This CDR3 region has 15 residues. Germline assignment: CDR1 KGHDR and CDR2 SFDVKD. The CDR3 sequence is CATSASSGISPEQFF. The CDR3 nucleotides read TGTGCCACCAGTGCATCCAGCGGGATTTCACCTGAGCAGTTCTTC.